This T cell receptor beta chain was identified during a study of T-cell memory formation after mild COVID-19 (dated by TCRdb to 2020 to 2022). Regarding the research as a whole: TCR sequence clusters from the two donors were found to be largely donor specific. Longitudinal TCRalpha and TCRbeta repertoire sequencing tracked T-cell clones expanding and contracting after mild COVID-19 in a couple of donors. Two young, previously healthy adult volunteers made up the cohort, one male and one female.

Overall study outcomes, separate from this receptor: Contracting CD4+ clones appeared mostly in the CM and EM memory subsets, whereas CD8+ clones were enriched in EMRA. Only a couple of mild cases were covered by the study, and larger cohorts that include severe cases with pre-infection samples were considered necessary. From day 15 to 85, contracting clones showed balanced CD4/CD8 phenotypes, whereas a second wave of clones that expanded from day 15 to 37 leaned towards CD4+. SARS-CoV-2 specificity was not confirmed for the second-wave clones peaking on day 37. Some responding clones were detected in pre-infection memory, suggesting pre-existing cross-reactive memory T cells joined the SARS-CoV-2 response.

Ficoll-Paque density gradient centrifugation was the method used to isolate PBMCs. The germline V gene encodes CDR1 SGHTA and CDR2 FQGNSA. From cysteine to phenylalanine, the CDR3 is 12 amino acids long. Just CDR3 DNA is preserved here, 36 bases in frame from base 1. Trimming at the junction amounts to 4 bases on V and 2 bases on J, and the germline ends lie 4 bases apart. In its sample, this clonotype was seen many times. The antigen it recognizes is unknown. No base qualities exist here, and no much larger clone lies one base off it. Sequencing was carried out with an Illumina NovaSeq 6000. TCRalpha and TCRbeta cDNA libraries were built by 5'RACE with constant-segment primers, adding sample barcodes and unique molecular identifiers. Trizol reagent was used to extract RNA from every sample. Library amplification was performed in two PCR steps, and a second sample barcode and Illumina TruSeq adapters were introduced in the second step. Sequencing of libraries was performed on an Illumina NovaSeq with 2 x 150 bp paired-end reads. The authors' analysis ran thus. Reads were demultiplexed and collapsed into UMI-guided consensus sequences with migec v1.2.7. Using mixcr v2.1.11, UMI consensuses were aligned to TRA and TRB V and J templates and then assembled into clonotypes. Clonotypes were classified as expanded or contracted when called significant by both edgeR and NoisET, with noise models trained on biological replicates. edgeR calls used a false discovery rate-adjusted p below 0.01 and a log2 fold-change threshold of 1. As an exploratory analysis of dynamics, PCA with hierarchical clustering was applied to max-normalized trajectories of the 1000 most abundant clonotypes. Each responding clone was given a CD4 or CD8 phenotype based on the CD4+ and CD8+ repertoires, which had been sequenced separately. In TCRdb, the public reads were trimmed at Q25 with fastp and aligned with MiXCR, with productive beta chains retained. Records with the same CDR3 protein are collapsed into one entry carrying the most frequent genes and DNA. In this record, the V and J calls reflect TCRdb's handling and not the investigators' own analysis. Recorded for this sample are 180,000 or so distinct CDR3 sequences; about 9.9% of them occurred a single time. Of the sample, about 3.5% is held by the ten largest clones.

The rearrangement joined TRBV7-2 to TRBJ2-3; no confident D gene assignment can be made. The specimen was PBMCs or a T cell subset sorted from them (not recorded which). The sequence was obtained from a man younger than 30 who had mild COVID-19 (a few samples of this study predate the infection). The sample titles of this study are shuffled in the database, so cell type and time point are left out; the donor was told from shared clones. The nucleotides are TGTGCCAGCAGCTCTAACACAGATACGCAGTATTTT. This codes for CASSSNTDTQYF.